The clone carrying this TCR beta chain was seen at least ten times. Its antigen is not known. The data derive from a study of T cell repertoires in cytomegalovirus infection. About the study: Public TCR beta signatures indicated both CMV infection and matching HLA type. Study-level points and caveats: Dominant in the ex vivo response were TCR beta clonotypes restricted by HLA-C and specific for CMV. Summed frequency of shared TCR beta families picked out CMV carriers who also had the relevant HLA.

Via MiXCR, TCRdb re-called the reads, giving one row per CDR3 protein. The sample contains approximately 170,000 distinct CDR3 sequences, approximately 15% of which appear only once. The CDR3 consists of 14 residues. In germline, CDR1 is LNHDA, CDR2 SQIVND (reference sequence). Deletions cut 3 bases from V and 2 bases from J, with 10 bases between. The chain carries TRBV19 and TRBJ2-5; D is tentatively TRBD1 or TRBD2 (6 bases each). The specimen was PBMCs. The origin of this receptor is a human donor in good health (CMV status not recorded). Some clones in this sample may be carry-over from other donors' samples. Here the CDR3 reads CASSMIGGQETQYF. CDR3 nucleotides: TGTGCCAGTAGTATGATAGGGGGGCAAGAGACCCAGTACTTC.